Listed here are 20 T cell receptor beta chains from one sample, sequenced in a study of shared clonotypes between healthy human individuals. Measured with immunoSEQ multiplex PCR; TCRdb has only the in-frame clones, and not every one. The data contain about 1.1 million clones, about 84% of them seen just once; the ten biggest clones take up 0.55% to 0.7%. The sample consisted of memory CD4+ T cells from PBMCs. The subset is: CD45RA-negative fraction. All receptors derive from a man aged 18 to 30 in good health. Some clones in this sample may be carry-over from other donors' samples.

The rearrangement joins TRBV28 to TRBJ2-1, with a tentative D call TRBD2 (6 bases). Germline values: CDR1 MDHEN, CDR2 SYDVKM. V was pared by 6 bases and J by 6 bases, with 18 bases between. The CDR3 sequence is 15 residues long. Here the CDR3 reads CASSLPGTGINEQFF. CDR3 DNA sequence: TGTGCCAGCAGCCTACCCGGGACTGGTATCAATGAGCAGTTCTTC. The variable domain in full, completed from reference TRBV28 and TRBJ2-1, reads DVKVTQSSRYLVKRTGEKVFLECVQDMDHENMFWYRQDPGLGLRLIYFSYDVKMKEKGDIPEGYSVSREKKERFSLILESASTNQTSMYLCASSLPGTGINEQFFGPGTRLTVL.

This clone is a singleton in its sample. The V gene is TRBV28, the J gene TRBJ1-5; D unresolved. With 2 bases removed from V and 7 bases from J, the gap between germline ends came to 6 bases. This CDR3 has 12 residues. The germline V gene has CDR1 MDHEN and CDR2 SYDVKM. The CDR3 loop reads CASSLTVQPQHF. The CDR3 DNA sequence: TGTGCCAGCAGTTTAACGGTCCAGCCCCAGCATTTT.

This chain joins TRBV30 and TRBJ2-7; TRBD2 matches 8 bases. CDR1 and CDR2 (germline): GTSNPN, SVGIG (reference sequence). Losses at the gene ends were 3 bases for V and 5 bases for J; bases not matched to a gene: 6. The CDR3 spans 13 residues. CDR3 sequence reads: CAWSGRASDEQYF. The CDR3, as DNA: TGTGCCTGGAGCGGGAGGGCTTCCGACGAGCAGTACTTC.

The chain recombines TRBV7-3 with TRBJ2-1; TRBD2 might be the D (5 bases). Trimming removed 8 bases at V and 0 bases at J, with 14 bases between. Looked up from germline, CDR1 is SGHTA and CDR2 is FQGTGA. The CDR3 is made up of 15 amino acids. The CDR3 loop reads CASAASRDSYNEQFF. The CDR3 bases are TGTGCCAGCGCGGCAAGTCGGGACTCCTACAATGAGCAGTTCTTC.

The chain links TRBV4-1 to TRBJ2-5; 7 nucleotides line up with TRBD1. This CDR3 is built from 17 residues. From germline, CDR1 is MGHRA and CDR2 YSYEKL. The V and J ends lost 4 bases and 5 bases, in that order; junction bases with no gene match: 16. The CDR3 is CASSRVRGIGSTETQYF. In DNA form, the CDR3 reads TGCGCCAGCAGCCGAGTCAGGGGGATCGGTTCGACGGAGACCCAGTACTTC.

This chain uses TRBV4-1 with TRBJ1-2; 9 bases map to TRBD1. V shed 4 bases, J shed 5 bases, and the junction held 2 bases outside the gene matches. The CDR3 is 13 residues long. Germline V CDR1 and CDR2: MGHRA, YSYEKL. The DNA for the CDR3 is TGCGCCAGCAGCCCGGGACAGGGATATGGCTACACCTTC. Amino acids: CASSPGQGYGYTF.

The chain employs TRBV7-2 and TRBJ2-2; maybe TRBD2 (5 bases). Germline V gene lookup returns CDR1 SGHTA and CDR2 FQGNSA. V dropped 8 bases and J dropped 5 bases, with 12 bases sitting between them. The CDR3 extends over 13 amino acids. The CDR3 DNA reads as TGTGCCAGCCGGGGTGTCGGAACCGGGGAGCTGTTTTTT. Its protein is CASRGVGTGELFF.

The V call is TRBV10-3, the J call TRBJ2-1, with TRBD2 as a possible D gene (6 bases). The CDR3 loop spans 15 amino acids. The germline V gene has CDR1 ENHRY and CDR2 SYGVKD. Trimming removed 7 bases from V and 7 bases from J, with 20 bases in between. CDR3 residues: CAINRLTGDGNEQFF. In DNA form, the CDR3 reads TGTGCCATCAATCGCCTAACGGGAGATGGTAATGAGCAGTTCTTC.

The chain joins TRBV11-2 to TRBJ2-5, with a possible D match to TRBD1 (6 bases). The CDR3 runs to 16 residues. Trimming took 5 bases from V and 1 from J, leaving 17 bases between them. The germline gives CDR1 SGHAT, CDR2 FQNNGV. The CDR3 reads CASSGGQRNLQETQYF. In DNA form, the CDR3 reads TGTGCCAGCAGCGGAGGACAGAGGAACCTCCAAGAGACCCAGTACTTC.

The sample holds a few counts of this clone. The chain couples TRBV5-4 to TRBJ2-7, with D perhaps TRBD1 (6 bases). CDR3 length equals 14 residues. Trimming removed 0 bases at V and 2 bases at J, with 9 bases between. Germline V gene data show CDR1 as SGHNT and CDR2 as YYREEE (reference sequence). The CDR3 loop reads CASSLGTDTYEQYF. In DNA, the CDR3 is TGTGCCAGCAGCTTGGGGACAGACACCTACGAGCAGTACTTC.

The rearrangement uses TRBV2 and TRBJ1-1; no clear D gene. CDR1 is SNHLY and CDR2 is FYNNEI in the germline V gene. Between the trimmed V and J ends, which lost 4 bases and 5 bases, there was a span of 11 bases. This CDR3 comprises 13 residues. CDR3 protein: CASSVEGGTEAFF. The CDR3 bases are TGTGCCAGCAGTGTGGAGGGAGGGACTGAAGCTTTCTTT.

The chain employs TRBV9 and TRBJ2-5, with D perhaps assigned TRBD1 or TRBD2 (5 bases each). CDR3 length: 15 residues. V lost 4 bases, J lost 4 bases, and 17 bases lay in between. Per germline, CDR1 SGDLS and CDR2 YYNGEE. The chain's CDR3 is CASSLSGGLGETQYF. As DNA, the CDR3 is TGTGCCAGCAGCCTTAGTGGGGGTTTGGGAGAGACCCAGTACTTC.

The chain couples TRBV28 to TRBJ2-1; D is uncertain. The CDR3 totals 15 residues. Trimming took off 4 bases at V and 0 bases at J, with 10 bases between the two ends. Germline loops: CDR1 MDHEN, CDR2 SYDVKM. The DNA for the CDR3 is TGTGCCAGCAGTTCTCCGGACCTCTCCTACAATGAGCAGTTCTTC. The encoded protein is CASSSPDLSYNEQFF.

There are a few counts of this clone. The chain uses TRBV20-1 and TRBJ1-4; tentatively, D is TRBD1 (5 bases). V was trimmed by 6 bases and J by 8 bases, leaving 10 bases between them. Per germline, CDR1 DFQATT and CDR2 SNEGSKA (reference sequence). This CDR3 has 11 amino acids. CDR3 nucleotide sequence: TGCAGTGCGAGACAGTGGGAAAAACTGTTTTTT. This gives the protein CSARQWEKLFF.

In the case of this clone: One base separates it from a far larger clone, so it is likely a read error. This sequence joins TRBV7-7 and TRBJ2-5; maybe TRBD1 (5 bases). CDR1 is SSHAT and CDR2 is FNYEAQ in the germline V gene (reference sequence). The CDR3 contains 14 residues. V gave up 1 base and J gave up 1 base, with 7 bases separating them. The CDR3 region has the DNA TGTGCCAGCAGCTTAGGACAGACCCAAGAGACCCAGTACTTC. Its translation is CASSLGQTQETQYF.

This chain joins TRBV5-4 and TRBJ2-5; a possible D gene is TRBD2 (5 bases). Germline V gene sequence: CDR1 SGHNT, CDR2 YYREEE (reference sequence). The CDR3 consists of 15 residues. Trimming left V 4 bases short and J 4 bases short, with 17 bases between. The CDR3 nucleotides read TGTGCCAGCAGCCCGAACAGAGGGATCGGAGAGACCCAGTACTTC. It specifies CASSPNRGIGETQYF.

CDR3 coding DNA: TGTGCCAGCAGCTTAGAGCAGGGGGGTAAAGCTTTCTTT. This encodes CASSLEQGGKAFF. The gene calls are TRBV7-9 and TRBJ1-1; TRBD1 matches at 7 bases. This CDR3 region has 13 residues. Germline values: CDR1 SEHNR, CDR2 FQNEAQ (reference sequence). V was pared by 1 base and J by 9 bases, with 5 bases of the junction left unmatched.

This clone was counted many times. The rearrangement joins TRBV5-1 to TRBJ2-1, with D maybe TRBD1 (5 bases). CDR3 length: 13 residues. Germline-derived CDR1 and CDR2 are SGHRS and YFSETQ. V lost 4 bases and J 6 bases, leaving 11 bases between the germline ends. The CDR3 sequence is CASSGATGNEQFF. In nucleotides, the CDR3 is TGCGCCAGCAGCGGGGCGACGGGCAATGAGCAGTTCTTC.

The V gene is TRBV19, the J gene TRBJ2-2, with D hard to call. This CDR3 spans 13 amino acids. Per the germline V gene, CDR1 is LNHDA and CDR2 is SQIVND (reference sequence). Trimming removed 6 bases from V and 1 base from J, with 6 bases in between. The CDR3 here is CASRAQNTGELFF. CDR3 coding DNA: TGTGCCAGTAGAGCACAGAACACCGGGGAGCTGTTTTTT.

The V call is TRBV6-1, the J call TRBJ2-7; a weak D match, TRBD1 (6 bases). V was shortened by 3 bases and J by 6 bases, with 12 bases between the two germline ends. The CDR3 has 13 amino acids. Germline CDR1 and CDR2: MNHNS and SASEGT. CDR3 coding DNA: TGTGCCAGCAGTGACAGGGGAGTAGGCGAGCAGTACTTC. This encodes CASSDRGVGEQYF.